This TCR beta chain is from a study of CD8+ T cells in alopecia areata (dated by TCRdb to 2016 to 2019). For the wider study: Treated patients were enrolled in an open-label pilot trial of oral tofacitinib, 5 to 10 mg twice daily, for moderate-to-severe alopecia areata. The SALT score, which quantifies the percentage of affected scalp surface area, was used to measure disease severity in treated patients. Patients received tofacitinib for 6 to 18 months and were then followed off drug for 6 months to check for delayed response and recurrence. High-throughput TCRbeta sequencing was used to examine T cell clonal expansion in alopecia areata in both the C3H/HeJ mouse model and human patients. RNA came from the PAXgene miRNA kit for fixed scalp, the miRNeasy kit for PBMCs, and the RNeasy kit for mouse skin. TCRbeta CDR3 regions were amplified by immunoSEQ multiplex PCR using 35 Vbeta forward and 13 Jbeta reverse primers. Scalp clonality was compared among normal scalp (n=4), patchy alopecia areata scalp (n=8), and alopecia totalis/universalis scalp (n=8). Tofacitinib-treated patients had biopsies at baseline and at 4 and 24 weeks of treatment, with a later scalp biopsy in several patients. Scalp tissue and sorted CD4+ and CD8+ peripheral blood T cells from patchy and totalis/universalis alopecia areata patients and from healthy controls were covered by human TCRbeta sequencing.

Library method: the immunoSEQ multiplex PCR assay. For TCR sequencing, RNA was extracted from every sample and reverse transcribed into cDNA to serve as template. First-strand cDNA was synthesized using SuperScript III with a 2:1 mix of oligo-dT and random hexamers. Amplification bias was assessed with a synthetic immune receptor repertoire, and residual bias was removed computationally. In the paper's pipeline: After raw reads were preprocessed to remove errors, the CDR3 was defined following IMGT conventions as running from the conserved cysteine to phenylalanine. To get clonality, Shannon entropy was normalized by log2 of the number of productive unique TCRs and the result was subtracted from 1. Scalp TCRbeta sequences were cross-referenced with sorted blood CD4 and CD8 repertoires so that the CD4 or CD8 identity of scalp clones could be inferred. TCRdb mirrors the immuneACCESS table, restricted to in-frame sequences. Some clones are absent from its copies; in checked studies, under half trace to an unresolved V gene, and the reason for the others is unknown. The DNA was the basis for D and trimming; V, J and clone size are from that table. The sample data list roughly 250,000 clones, and 60% of these were observed just once. The ten largest clonotypes hold around 0.84% of the sample.

General conclusions and limits of the study: During tofacitinib treatment, many expanded lesional clones remained in scalp and blood, and this persistence may partly explain relapse after treatment is stopped. Tofacitinib significantly decreased scalp clonality and the number of expanded CD8+ clones among the top 100 scalp clones. Lesional scalp, especially in alopecia totalis/universalis, showed higher clonality and more expanded CD8+ clones than normal scalp, suggesting antigenic drive. Resident alphabeta T cells in normal human skin are also sequenced, complicating scalp TCR repertoire analysis, unlike mouse skin dominated by gammadelta T cells. Compared with mice, TCR sequences shared between patients were less clear, possibly partly because of HLA diversity across the patient population. Because the treated cohort was small and had just a single nonresponder, larger studies are needed to establish links between baseline CD8+ expansion and response.

In regard to this clone: There is no known antigen for this receptor. No per-base quality is available; no much larger clone lies one base away.

The sample's treatment or condition label, in plain terms: oral pan-JAK inhibitor, 5-10 mg twice daily. Lesional scalp punch biopsies and peripheral blood were collected from alopecia areata patients. PBMCs were separated by density centrifugation and stained for CD3, CD4 and CD8, after which CD4+ and CD8+ T cells were sorted on a FACSAria. V loses 7 bases, J loses 1 base, and the germline ends lie 15 bases apart. The germline V gene provides CDR1 SNHLY and CDR2 FYNNEI. The CDR3 sequence holds 15 residues, the cysteine and phenylalanine included. This entry keeps only the CDR3 DNA: 45 bases, framed from base 1.

This chain is built from TRBV2 and TRBJ2-3, with TRBD2 perhaps the D gene, on 6 matching bases. Here the sequenced sample was CD4+ T cells sorted from blood, taken at roughly week 53, from a patient treated with tofacitinib. This receptor was taken from a human donor with alopecia areata. The encoded CDR3 is CASTRDSFGTDTQYF. The DNA sequence is given as TGTGCCAGCACCAGGGACTCATTCGGCACAGATACGCAGTATTTT.